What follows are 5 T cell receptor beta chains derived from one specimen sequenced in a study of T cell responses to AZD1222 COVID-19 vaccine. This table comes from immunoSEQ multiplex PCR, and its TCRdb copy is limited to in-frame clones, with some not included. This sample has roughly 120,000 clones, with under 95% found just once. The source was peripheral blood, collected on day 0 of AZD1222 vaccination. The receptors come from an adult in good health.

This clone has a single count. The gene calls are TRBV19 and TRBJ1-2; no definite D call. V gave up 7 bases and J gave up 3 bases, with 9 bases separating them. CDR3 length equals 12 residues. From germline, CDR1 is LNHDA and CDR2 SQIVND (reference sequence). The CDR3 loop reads CASIGQDYGYTF. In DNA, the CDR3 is TGTGCCAGTATTGGTCAGGACTATGGCTACACCTTC.

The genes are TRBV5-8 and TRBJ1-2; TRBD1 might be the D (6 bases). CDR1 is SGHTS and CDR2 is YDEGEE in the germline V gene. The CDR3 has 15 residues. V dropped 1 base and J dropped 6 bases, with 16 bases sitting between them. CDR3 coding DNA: TGTGCCAGCAGCTTGTTTCCGAGGACAGAAAATGGCTACACCTTC. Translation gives CASSLFPRTENGYTF.

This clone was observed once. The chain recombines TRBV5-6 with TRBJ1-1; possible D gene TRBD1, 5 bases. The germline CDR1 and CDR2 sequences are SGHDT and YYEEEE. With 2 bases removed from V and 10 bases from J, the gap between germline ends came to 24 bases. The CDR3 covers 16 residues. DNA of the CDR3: TGTGCCAGCAGCTTAGGTAACCAGGGAGGTTTCTATGGAGCTTTCTTT. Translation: CASSLGNQGGFYGAFF.

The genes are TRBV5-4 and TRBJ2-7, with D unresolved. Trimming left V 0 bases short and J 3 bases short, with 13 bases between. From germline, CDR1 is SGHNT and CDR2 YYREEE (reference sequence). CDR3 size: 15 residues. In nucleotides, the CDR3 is TGTGCCAGCAGCTTGGGGCGTGGCAGTCTCTACGAGCAGTACTTC. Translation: CASSLGRGSLYEQYF.

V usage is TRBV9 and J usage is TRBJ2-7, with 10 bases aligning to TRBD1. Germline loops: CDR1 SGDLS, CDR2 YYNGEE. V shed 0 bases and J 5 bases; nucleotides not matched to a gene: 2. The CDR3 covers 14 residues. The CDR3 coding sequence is TGTGCCAGCAGCGTAGGGGACAGGGGCCACGAGCAGTACTTC. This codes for CASSVGDRGHEQYF.